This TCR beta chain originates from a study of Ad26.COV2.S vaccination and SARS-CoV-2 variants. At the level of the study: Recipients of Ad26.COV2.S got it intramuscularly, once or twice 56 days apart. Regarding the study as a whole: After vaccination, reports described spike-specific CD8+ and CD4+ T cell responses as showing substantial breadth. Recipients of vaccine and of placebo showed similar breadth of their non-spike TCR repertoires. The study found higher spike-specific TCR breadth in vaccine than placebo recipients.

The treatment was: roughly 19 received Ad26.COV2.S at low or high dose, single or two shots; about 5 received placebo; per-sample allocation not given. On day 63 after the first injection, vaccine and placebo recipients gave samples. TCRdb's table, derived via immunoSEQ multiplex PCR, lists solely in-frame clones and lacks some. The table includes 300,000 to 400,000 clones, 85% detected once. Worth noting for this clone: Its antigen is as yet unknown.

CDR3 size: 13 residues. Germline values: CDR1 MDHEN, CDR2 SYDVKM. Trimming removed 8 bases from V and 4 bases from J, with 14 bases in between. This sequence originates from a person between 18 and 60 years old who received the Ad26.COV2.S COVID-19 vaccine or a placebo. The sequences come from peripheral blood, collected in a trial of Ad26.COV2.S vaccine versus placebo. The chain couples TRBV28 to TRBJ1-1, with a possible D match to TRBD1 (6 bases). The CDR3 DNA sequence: TGTGCCAGCTACGGGGGGGCCAGCACTGAAGCTTTCTTT. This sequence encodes CASYGGASTEAFF.